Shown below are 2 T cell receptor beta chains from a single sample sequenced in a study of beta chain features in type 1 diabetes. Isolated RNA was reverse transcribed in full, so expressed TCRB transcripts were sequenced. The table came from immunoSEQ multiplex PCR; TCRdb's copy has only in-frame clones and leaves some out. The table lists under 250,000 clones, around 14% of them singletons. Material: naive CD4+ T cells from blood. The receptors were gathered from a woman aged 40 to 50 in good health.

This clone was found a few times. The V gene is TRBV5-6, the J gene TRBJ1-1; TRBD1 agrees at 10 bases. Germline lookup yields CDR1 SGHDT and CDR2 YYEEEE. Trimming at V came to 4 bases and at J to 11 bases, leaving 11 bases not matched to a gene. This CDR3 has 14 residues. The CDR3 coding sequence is TGTGCCAGCAGCGCCCGGGACAGGGGTTCGGAGGCTTTCTTT. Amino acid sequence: CASSARDRGSEAFF.

Here the CDR3 reads CASSPLQDTGYQETQYF. The CDR3 DNA reads as TGTGCCAGCAGTCCCCTCCAAGACACAGGGTACCAAGAGACCCAGTACTTC. The chain uses TRBV7-9 and TRBJ2-5, with TRBD1 as a possible D gene (6 bases). V was clipped by 6 bases and J by 0 bases, with 20 bases between them. The CDR3 spans 17 residues. Germline V gene data show CDR1 as SEHNR and CDR2 as FQNEAQ (reference sequence).